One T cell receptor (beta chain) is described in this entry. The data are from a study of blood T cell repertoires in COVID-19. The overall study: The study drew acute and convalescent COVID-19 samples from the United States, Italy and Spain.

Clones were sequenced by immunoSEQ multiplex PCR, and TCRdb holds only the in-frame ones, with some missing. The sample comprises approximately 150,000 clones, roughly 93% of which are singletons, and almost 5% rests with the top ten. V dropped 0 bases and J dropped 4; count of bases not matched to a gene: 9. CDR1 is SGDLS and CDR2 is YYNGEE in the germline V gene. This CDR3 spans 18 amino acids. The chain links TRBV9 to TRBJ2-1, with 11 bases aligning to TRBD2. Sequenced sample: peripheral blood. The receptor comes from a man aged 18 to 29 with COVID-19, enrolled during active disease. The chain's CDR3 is CASSVEDSGRAQYNEQFF. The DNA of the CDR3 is TGTGCCAGCAGCGTAGAAGATAGCGGGAGGGCCCAATACAATGAGCAGTTCTTC.